This TCR beta chain was obtained from a study of T cells in Graves' hyperthyroidism and ophthalmopathy. General study results and limits: Most clonotypes that expanded in the thyroid above 0.001 also showed up in blood.

The source material, RNA transcripts, was used to amplify TCR beta CDR3 regions. RT-PCR in the first round (using the HTBI primer set) targeted the TCR CDR3. Each CDR3 protein is one row after TCRdb ran MiXCR on the multiplex PCR reads. Of approximately 560,000 distinct CDR3 sequences in the sample, 40% to 55% are singletons; the top ten hold about 8.2%. Disease duration under 2 months; hyperthyroidism patients were aged 18 to 65. Uncontrolled infection, other autoimmune disease, pregnancy or lactation led to exclusion. Diagnostic assessment was based on clinical symptoms, serum thyroxine and TRAb, thyroid ultrasound and orbital computed tomography. The sample holds a few counts of this clonotype. Its antigen is unknown. Material for sequencing was peripheral blood or thyroid tissue (not recorded which). The sequence derives from a young woman with Graves' hyperthyroidism.

CDR3: CSARVMTERSNYGYTF. The CDR3 DNA reads TGCAGTGCTAGAGTGATGACAGAACGGTCTAACTATGGCTACACCTTC. The gene calls are TRBV20-1 and TRBJ1-2; possible D gene TRBD1, 5 bases. Germline loops: CDR1 DFQATT, CDR2 SNEGSKA (reference sequence). The V end lost 1 base, the J end lost 0 bases, and 15 bases lay between the germline ends. The CDR3 has 16 residues.